The 29 T cell receptor beta chains below were found in one sample sequenced in a study of CD8 T cells in ankylosing spondylitis (dated by TCRdb to the late 2010s). Paper-wide results and their limitations: A TCR beta motif of several highly homologous amino acid variants appeared characteristic of blood from ankylosing spondylitis patients.

Library preparation was by 5' RACE. Sequencing was carried out with an Illumina HiSeq 2500. Clones were called with MiXCR by TCRdb after fastp trimmed the public reads at Q25, and only in-frame beta chains were retained. Under each unique CDR3 protein, matching rows form one entry showing the most common genes and DNA. The sample has about 500,000 distinct CDR3 sequences on record, about 5.2% of them singletons. The ten biggest clones cover 3.5% of the sample. These receptors lack a known antigen. The material sequenced was blood, either unsorted or a sorted T cell fraction (not recorded which). Source of these receptors: a male donor with ankylosing spondylitis.

This clonotype was detected many times. This chain connects TRBV10-3 to TRBJ1-5; D gene uncertain. Germline lookup yields CDR1 ENHRY and CDR2 SYGVKD. V dropped 7 bases and J dropped 4 bases, with 11 bases sitting between them. The CDR3 is 13 residues long. Here the CDR3 reads CAITDGVNQPQHF. DNA for the CDR3: TGTGCCATCACGGACGGGGTAAATCAGCCCCAGCATTTT.

This clonotype came up many times. The rearrangement uses TRBV5-1 and TRBJ1-6; D is perhaps TRBD1 (5 bases). CDR3 length: 15 amino acids. Germline loops: CDR1 SGHRS, CDR2 YFSETQ. V was clipped by 0 bases and J by 9 bases, with 13 bases between them. CDR3 DNA sequence: TGCGCCAGCAGCTTGGCCGGAGGGGTTGGTTCACCCCTCCACTTT. Translating gives CASSLAGGVGSPLHF.

This clonotype was seen many times. This rearrangement joins TRBV5-1 to TRBJ1-6; D is perhaps TRBD1 (5 bases). This CDR3 is 15 amino acids long. Germline CDR1 and CDR2: SGHRS and YFSETQ. V was cut by 5 bases and J by 10 bases, with 19 bases left in between. The CDR3 spells CASSLEEGFFSPLHF. The CDR3 DNA sequence: TGCGCCAGCAGTTTAGAGGAGGGGTTTTTCTCACCCCTCCACTTT.

This clonotype has ten or more counts. This sequence joins TRBV7-8 and TRBJ2-1; D not certain. Trimming cost V 8 bases and J 8 bases, with 13 bases left between them. The CDR3 totals 12 residues. CDR1 and CDR2 (germline): SGHVS, FQNEAQ. The CDR3 nucleotides are TGTGCCAGCGCACAAGGTGGGGATGAGCAGTTCTTC. Translation: CASAQGGDEQFF.

The sample holds a few counts of this clonotype. The chain couples TRBV20-1 to TRBJ1-2; perhaps TRBD1 as D (5 bases). Germline V lookup: CDR1 DFQATT, CDR2 SNEGSKA (reference sequence). V was shortened by 3 bases and J by 8 bases, with 13 bases between the two germline ends. The CDR3 has 12 residues. DNA for the CDR3: TGCAGTGCTAGCCGGGACGTTTGGGGCTACACCTTC. Translated, it gives CSASRDVWGYTF.

This clonotype was detected only a few times. The chain recombines TRBV7-3 with TRBJ2-5, with D maybe TRBD1 (5 bases). The length of the CDR3 is 15 residues. Trimming took off 3 bases at V and 5 bases at J, with 16 bases between the two ends. Germline V lookup: CDR1 SGHTA, CDR2 FQGTGA. The CDR3 reads CASSLSGLDGETQYF. CDR3 coding DNA: TGTGCCAGCAGCTTGTCAGGGCTAGACGGGGAGACCCAGTACTTC.

This clonotype was counted many times. The rearrangement links TRBV5-5 to TRBJ2-5; no definite D call. CDR3 length: 13 residues. Trimming took off 6 bases at V and 1 base at J, with 10 bases between the two ends. CDR1 and CDR2 (germline): SGHKS, YYEKEE (reference sequence). The CDR3 DNA reads as TGTGCCAGCAATCGACTGACCCAAGAGACCCAGTACTTC. Translation gives CASNRLTQETQYF.

In its sample, this clonotype was seen many times. The chain uses TRBV4-2 and TRBJ2-2, with 7 bases identical to TRBD1. CDR3 size: 15 residues. Germline V gene data show CDR1 as LGHNA and CDR2 as YNFKEQ. With V trimmed by 3 bases and J by 6 bases, 7 bases remained unmatched. CDR3 protein: CASSHLGDRAGELFF. DNA for the CDR3: TGTGCCAGCAGCCATCTCGGAGACAGGGCCGGGGAGCTGTTTTTT.

The rearrangement joins TRBV28 to TRBJ1-6; D not resolved. This CDR3 spans 13 amino acids. Germline CDR1 reads MDHEN; CDR2 reads SYDVKM. V lost 8 bases and J lost 8, with 13 bases in between. The CDR3 loop is CASVIAGDSPLHF. The CDR3 region has the DNA TGTGCCAGCGTAATCGCGGGCGATTCACCCCTCCACTTT.

This clonotype has just a few counts. V and J are TRBV10-1 and TRBJ2-1, with D unresolved. Germline-derived CDR1 and CDR2 are WNHNN and SYGVQD (reference sequence). The CDR3 sequence is 14 residues long. V was cut by 3 bases and J by 4 bases, with 10 bases left in between. CDR3 bases: TGCGCCAGCAGTGAATCTGACACTTACAATGAGCAGTTCTTC. This gives the protein CASSESDTYNEQFF.

In this sample, this clonotype turned up many times. This chain links TRBV7-2 with TRBJ2-7, with D tentatively TRBD2 (6 bases). The CDR3 length is 14 residues. V was pared by 1 base and J by 5 bases, with 12 bases between. Germline V gene data show CDR1 as SGHTA and CDR2 as FQGNSA. As DNA, the CDR3 is TGTGCCAGCAGCTTAGTTAGCGGAAGGGACGAGCAGTACTTC. As protein: CASSLVSGRDEQYF.

This clonotype was seen repeatedly, ten times or more. The chain links TRBV12-3 or TRBV12-4 to TRBJ1-2; the match to TRBD1 covers 9 bases. The CDR3 sequence is 15 residues long. The V gene end was trimmed by 5 bases and the J gene end by 4 bases; junction bases not matched to a gene: 8. The CDR3 DNA follows: TGTGCCAGCAGTAGACTGGGACAGGGAGCCTATGGCTACACCTTC. Translation: CASSRLGQGAYGYTF.

This clonotype was detected only a few times. The V and J genes are TRBV2 and TRBJ2-5; D remains unclear. Looked up from germline, CDR1 is SNHLY and CDR2 is FYNNEI. The CDR3 totals 15 residues. V dropped 1 base and J dropped 0 bases, with 9 bases sitting between them. As DNA, the CDR3 is TGTGCCAGCAGTGAAGGCGGAACAAACCAAGAGACCCAGTACTTC. It translates to CASSEGGTNQETQYF. Together with reference TRBV2 and TRBJ2-5, the CDR3 gives the full variable domain: EPEVTQTPSHQVTQMGQEVILRCVPISNHLYFYWYRQILGQKVEFLVSFYNNEISEKSEIFDDQFSVERPDGSNFTLKIRSTKLEDSAMYFCASSEGGTNQETQYFGPGTRLLVL.

This clonotype was found many times. The V and J genes are TRBV20-1 and TRBJ1-4; unclear D gene. Germline values: CDR1 DFQATT, CDR2 SNEGSKA (reference sequence). Trimming stripped 3 bases from V and 8 bases from J, with 13 bases between. The CDR3 extends over 13 amino acids. This CDR3 reads CSASVVPREKLFF. The DNA of the CDR3 is TGCAGTGCTAGCGTCGTCCCCCGGGAAAAACTGTTTTTT.

This clonotype was seen repeatedly, ten times or more. The V and J genes are TRBV4-3 and TRBJ2-1; D possibly corresponds to TRBD2 (6 bases). The CDR3 length is 16 residues. V dropped 4 bases and J dropped 8 bases, with 21 bases sitting between them. Germline loops: CDR1 LGHNA, CDR2 YSLEER. The CDR3 sequence is CASSLGSSTLIDEQFF. The CDR3 bases are TGCGCCAGCAGCCTCGGGAGTTCCACCCTCATCGATGAGCAGTTCTTC.

In its sample, this clonotype was seen many times. The V and J genes are TRBV20-1 and TRBJ2-7, with D possibly being TRBD2 (6 bases). The V end lost 3 bases, the J end lost 1 base, and 16 bases lay between the germline ends. This CDR3 region has 15 residues. Germline-derived CDR1 and CDR2 are DFQATT and SNEGSKA (reference sequence). CDR3 residues: CSASGSGTPSYEQYF. The CDR3, as DNA: TGCAGTGCTAGCGGGTCCGGGACTCCTTCCTACGAGCAGTACTTC.

This clonotype was detected ten times or more. The rearrangement uses TRBV10-3 and TRBJ2-7; D not certain. This CDR3 is built from 12 residues. V was clipped by 5 bases and J by 5 bases, with 10 bases between them. Germline V lookup: CDR1 ENHRY, CDR2 SYGVKD. The CDR3 sequence is CAISLPGNEQYF. The CDR3, as DNA: TGTGCCATCAGTCTACCTGGGAACGAGCAGTACTTC.

This clonotype was observed many times. The chain is built from TRBV20-1 and TRBJ1-6, with D possibly TRBD1 on 6 matching bases. This CDR3 is built from 13 residues. Germline-derived CDR1 and CDR2 are DFQATT and SNEGSKA (reference sequence). The V end was cut by 2 bases, the J end by 6 bases, with 8 bases between. The CDR3 sequence: CSARRQANSPLHF. CDR3 bases: TGCAGTGCTAGACGACAGGCTAATTCACCCCTCCACTTT.

Ten or more counts support this clonotype. The rearrangement uses TRBV6-1 and TRBJ1-1, with TRBD1 matching 9 bases. The CDR3 totals 16 residues. V was clipped by 8 bases and J by 7 bases; unmatched bases: 17. From germline, CDR1 is MNHNS and CDR2 SASEGT. CDR3 sequence: CASSSGQGSSKGEAFF. CDR3 DNA: TGTGCCAGCTCCTCCGGACAGGGGTCTTCAAAGGGTGAAGCTTTCTTT.

This clonotype came up many times. The rearrangement uses TRBV6-1 and TRBJ2-1, with D unclear. This CDR3 is 16 amino acids long. The V gene lost 1 base and the J gene lost 3 bases, with 13 bases spanning the gap. Germline assignment: CDR1 MNHNS and CDR2 SASEGT. The CDR3 nucleotides read TGTGCCAGCAGTGAAGTACCCGACTTACTCTACAATGAGCAGTTCTTC. This sequence encodes CASSEVPDLLYNEQFF.

At least ten counts were recorded for this clonotype. V gene TRBV7-2 combines with J gene TRBJ1-4; weak D call: TRBD1 (5 bases). V lost 1 base and J lost 10, with 16 bases in between. The CDR3 is 15 residues long. Germline V gene data show CDR1 as SGHTA and CDR2 as FQGNSA. CDR3 residues: CASSLGGSGVGKLFF. The CDR3 region has the DNA TGTGCCAGCAGCTTAGGGGGGTCAGGAGTGGGAAAACTGTTTTTT.

V is TRBV6-5 and J is TRBJ1-5, with 9 nucleotides matching TRBD1. V gave up 2 bases and J gave up 5 bases; unmatched junction bases: 1. The germline V gene has CDR1 MNHEY and CDR2 SVGAGI. The CDR3 extends over 14 amino acids. CDR3 sequence reads: CASSYGQGHQPQHF. The CDR3 DNA is TGTGCCAGCAGTTACGGACAGGGGCATCAGCCCCAGCATTTT.

This chain joins TRBV11-3 and TRBJ1-3; 7 nucleotides line up with TRBD1. The CDR3 sequence is 14 residues long. CDR1 and CDR2 from the germline V gene are SGHNT and YENEEA. V gave up 5 bases and J gave up 4 bases; unmatched junction bases: 5. The DNA for the CDR3 is TGTGCCAGCAGCAGACAGGGTCTCGGAAACACCATATATTTT. Protein: CASSRQGLGNTIYF. The whole variable domain, remainder taken from reference TRBV11-3 and TRBJ1-3, is EAGVVQSPRYKIIEKKQPVAFWCNPISGHNTLYWYLQNLGQGPELLIRYENEEAVDDSQLPKDRFSAERLKGVDSTLKIQPAELGDSAVYLCASSRQGLGNTIYFGEGSWLTVV.

This clonotype was found many times. The V call is TRBV10-3, the J call TRBJ2-5; no clear D gene. The CDR3 has 12 residues. CDR1 is ENHRY, CDR2 SYGVKD, per germline. V gave up 0 bases and J gave up 9 bases, with 8 bases separating them. The CDR3 sequence: CAISESDGPQYF. The CDR3 DNA reads TGTGCCATCAGTGAGTCGGACGGGCCCCAGTACTTC.

This clonotype has a count of ten or more. V usage is TRBV10-3 and J usage is TRBJ2-7, with 7 bases aligning to TRBD2. This CDR3 region has 15 residues. J gave up 2 bases and V 9 bases, and 13 bases lay outside the gene matches. The germline CDR1 and CDR2 sequences are ENHRY and SYGVKD. CDR3: CAISIGGRGTYEQYF. CDR3 bases: TGTGCCATAAGCATCGGGGGGAGGGGCACCTACGAGCAGTACTTC.

CDR3 bases: TGCGCCAGCAGCAAACTAGTGGGGGAGACCCAGTACTTC. This encodes CASSKLVGETQYF. V and J are TRBV4-1 and TRBJ2-5, with a tentative D call TRBD2 (5 bases). Germline lookup yields CDR1 MGHRA and CDR2 YSYEKL. This CDR3 has 13 residues. V lost 5 bases and J 5 bases, leaving 12 bases between the germline ends.

This clonotype was seen many times. The chain links TRBV7-8 to TRBJ1-3; D is unclear. Germline V CDR1 and CDR2: SGHVS, FQNEAQ. This CDR3 spans 14 amino acids. V was cut by 2 bases and J by 7 bases, with 12 bases left in between. The CDR3, as DNA: TGTGCCAGCAGCTTAAGGGCCCGAGGGAACACCATATATTTT. Translation gives CASSLRARGNTIYF.

The chain recombines TRBV5-1 with TRBJ2-7, with 13 bases aligning to TRBD2. From germline, CDR1 is SGHRS and CDR2 YFSETQ. The V and J ends lost 1 base and 4 bases, in that order; junction bases with no gene match: 5. The CDR3 length is 16 residues. The CDR3 coding sequence is TGCGCCAGCAGCTTGACCGGGACTAGCGGGATTTACGAGCAGTACTTC. Its translation: CASSLTGTSGIYEQYF.

This clonotype was seen ten or more times. The chain carries TRBV20-1 and TRBJ2-5; 7 bases match TRBD2. The CDR3 consists of 14 residues. The V and J ends lost 4 bases and 4 bases, in that order; junction bases with no gene match: 9. Looked up from germline, CDR1 is DFQATT and CDR2 is SNEGSKA (reference sequence). The CDR3 here is CSATTGLVSETQYF. DNA for the CDR3: TGCAGTGCTACGACTGGACTAGTTTCAGAGACCCAGTACTTC.